This TCR beta chain was captured by sequencing in a study of T cell responses to AZD1222 COVID-19 vaccine. Study in general: Pooled in the analysis were second doses at about 4 or about 12 weeks.

Study conclusions and caveats: Donors in the cohort were predominantly white British and more often female, and clonal diversity was possibly underestimated. Unmutated regions of variants are reportedly targeted by nearly half of spike-specific TCRs. Repertoires were obtained solely post-peak T cell response.

Some clones are missing from TCRdb's copy, which holds only in-frame ones; the method was immunoSEQ multiplex PCR. The sample carries more than 150,000 clones, approximately 92% recorded once. This clone was counted a few times. Its specificity is unknown. The source of this sequence is an adult in good health. The source was peripheral blood, collected on day 0 of AZD1222 vaccination.

The DNA of the CDR3 is TGTGCCAGCAGTGACGGTGGGGGCCAAGATACGCAGTATTTT. It yields the protein CASSDGGGQDTQYF. The rearrangement joins TRBV6-4 to TRBJ2-3; D perhaps matches TRBD1 (6 bases). Trimming took off 2 bases at V and 5 bases at J, with 11 bases between the two ends. Germline assignment: CDR1 MRHNA and CDR2 SNTAGT. The CDR3 contains 14 residues.